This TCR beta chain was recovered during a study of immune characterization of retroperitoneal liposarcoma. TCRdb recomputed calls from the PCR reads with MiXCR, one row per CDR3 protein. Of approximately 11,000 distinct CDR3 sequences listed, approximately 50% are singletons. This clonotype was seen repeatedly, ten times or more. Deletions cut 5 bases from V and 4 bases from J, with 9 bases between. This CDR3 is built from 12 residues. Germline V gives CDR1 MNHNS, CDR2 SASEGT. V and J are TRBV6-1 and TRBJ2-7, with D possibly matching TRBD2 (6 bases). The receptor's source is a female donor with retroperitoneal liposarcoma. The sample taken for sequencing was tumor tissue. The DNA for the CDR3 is TGTGCCAGCAGTAAGCGGGTTTACGAGCAGTACTTC. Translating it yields CASSKRVYEQYF.